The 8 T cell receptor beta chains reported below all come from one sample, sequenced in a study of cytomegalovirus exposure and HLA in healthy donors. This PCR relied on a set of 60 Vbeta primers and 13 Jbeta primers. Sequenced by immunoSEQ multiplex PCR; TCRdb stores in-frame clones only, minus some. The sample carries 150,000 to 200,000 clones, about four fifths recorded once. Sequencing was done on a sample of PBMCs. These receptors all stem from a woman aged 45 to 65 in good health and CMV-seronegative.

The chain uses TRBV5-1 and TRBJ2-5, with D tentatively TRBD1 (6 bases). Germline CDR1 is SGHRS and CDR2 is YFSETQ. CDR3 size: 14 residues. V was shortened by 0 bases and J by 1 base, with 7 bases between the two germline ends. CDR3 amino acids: CASSLGGGQETQYF. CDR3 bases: TGCGCCAGCAGCTTGGGAGGGGGCCAAGAGACCCAGTACTTC.

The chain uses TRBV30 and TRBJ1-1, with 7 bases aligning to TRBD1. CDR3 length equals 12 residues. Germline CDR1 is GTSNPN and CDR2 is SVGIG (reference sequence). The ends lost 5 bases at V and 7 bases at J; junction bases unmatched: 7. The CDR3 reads CAWGQDQHEAFF. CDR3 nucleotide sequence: TGTGCCTGGGGACAGGATCAGCATGAAGCTTTCTTT. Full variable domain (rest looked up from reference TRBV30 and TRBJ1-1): SQTIHQWPATLVQPVGSPLSLECTVEGTSNPNLYWYRQAAGRGLQLLFYSVGIGQISSEVPQNLSASRPQDRQFILSSKKLLLSDSGFYLCAWGQDQHEAFFGQGTRLTVV.

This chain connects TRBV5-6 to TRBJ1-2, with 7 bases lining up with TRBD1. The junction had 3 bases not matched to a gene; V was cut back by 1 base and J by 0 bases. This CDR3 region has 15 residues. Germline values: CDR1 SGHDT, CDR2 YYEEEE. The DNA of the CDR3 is TGTGCCAGCAGCTTGCTGGGACAGACTAACTATGGCTACACCTTC. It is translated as CASSLLGQTNYGYTF.

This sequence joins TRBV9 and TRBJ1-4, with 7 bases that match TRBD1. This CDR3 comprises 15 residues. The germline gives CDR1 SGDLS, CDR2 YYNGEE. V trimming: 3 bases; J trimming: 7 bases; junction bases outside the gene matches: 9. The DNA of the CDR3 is TGTGCCAGCAGCGCCAGTACAGGGGTACTTGAAAAACTGTTTTTT. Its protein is CASSASTGVLEKLFF.

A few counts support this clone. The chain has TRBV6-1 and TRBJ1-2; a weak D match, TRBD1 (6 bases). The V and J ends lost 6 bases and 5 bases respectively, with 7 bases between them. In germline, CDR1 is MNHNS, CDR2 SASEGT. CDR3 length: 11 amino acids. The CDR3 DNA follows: TGTGCCAGCAGACAGGGTTATGGCTACACCTTC. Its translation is CASRQGYGYTF.

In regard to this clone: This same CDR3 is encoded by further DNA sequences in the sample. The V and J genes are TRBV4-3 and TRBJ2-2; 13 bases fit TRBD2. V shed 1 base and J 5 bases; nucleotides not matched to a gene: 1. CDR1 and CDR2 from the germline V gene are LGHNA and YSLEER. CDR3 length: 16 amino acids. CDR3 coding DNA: TGCGCCAGCAGCCAAGGACTAGCGGGAGGTACCGGGGAGCTGTTTTTT. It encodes CASSQGLAGGTGELFF.

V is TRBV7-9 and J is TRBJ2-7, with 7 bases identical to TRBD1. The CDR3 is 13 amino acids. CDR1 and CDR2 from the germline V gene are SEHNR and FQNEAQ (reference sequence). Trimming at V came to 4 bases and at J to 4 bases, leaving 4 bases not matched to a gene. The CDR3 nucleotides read TGTGCCAGCAGCTCTACGACAGGGTACGAGCAGTACTTC. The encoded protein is CASSSTTGYEQYF.

The CDR3 nucleotides read TGTGCCAGCAGCTCACAGGGCTACGAGCAGTACTTC. This codes for CASSSQGYEQYF. V gene TRBV14 combines with J gene TRBJ2-7; a weak D match, TRBD1 (6 bases). Germline lookup yields CDR1 SGHDN and CDR2 FVKESK. The CDR3 has 12 amino acids. V gave up 5 bases and J gave up 3 bases, with 8 bases separating them.